This TCR beta chain appears in the sequencing data of a study of post-analysis software for immune sequencing data. Background on the study: The study covered relapsing-remitting, secondary progressive and progressive-relapsing courses of multiple sclerosis.

Points from the study as a whole: There was significantly lower normalized Chao1 diversity in multiple sclerosis patients than in controls. F measure showed strong co-clustering of same-batch samples. Patients had higher frequencies than controls of five TRBV segments, including TRBV5-6, TRBV5-1 and TRBV20-1.

A remark on this clonotype: Its antigen is as yet unknown.

With 8 bases removed from V and 5 bases from J, the gap between germline ends came to 24 bases. Germline V gene data show CDR1 as KGHDR and CDR2 as SFDVKD. The CDR3 has 17 residues. Every TCR beta cDNA library bore unique molecular identifiers. TCRdb re-derived calls from the PCR reads in MiXCR, one entry per CDR3 protein. The sample shows fewer than 550,000 distinct CDR3 sequences, approximately 34% of them seen only once. The origin of this receptor is a girl under 18 with multiple sclerosis. The sample consisted of blood. The rearrangement uses TRBV24-1 and TRBJ2-1, with D perhaps TRBD2 (5 bases). CDR3 coding DNA: TGTGCCACCACAAGTTCCTCGCTTGGGGTCGGGAACAATGAGCAGTTCTTC. Protein product: CATTSSSLGVGNNEQFF.